This TCR beta chain was documented in a study of blood T cell repertoires in COVID-19. Overall study: Sample material is recorded as cDNA or gDNA derived from T cells, B-cell-depleted T cells, or PBMCs.

Under the authors' procedure: It was from reference gene primer amplification that nucleated cell counts were estimated. Sequencing was performed with immunoSEQ multiplex PCR; in TCRdb, only in-frame clones are kept and a portion is missing. The V and J calls and clone size are taken from that table; D and trimming were inferred from the DNA. In the table there are 400,000 or so clones, approximately 90% of which are singletons. The germline V and J ends were trimmed by 0 bases and 4 bases, with 11 bases remaining between them. The CDR3 is 15 residues long. The germline CDR1 and CDR2 sequences are SGDLS and YYNGEE.

The chain recombines TRBV9 with TRBJ2-1; unclear D gene. What was sequenced was peripheral blood. This TCR came from a man between 18 and 29 years old with COVID-19, enrolled during active disease. The CDR3 is CASSVGGNVYNEQFF. CDR3 DNA: TGTGCCAGCAGCGTAGGCGGTAACGTATACAATGAGCAGTTCTTC.